The 8 T cell receptor beta chains in this list originate from one sample, sequenced in a study of blood T cell repertoires in COVID-19. The method was immunoSEQ multiplex PCR; TCRdb's version includes in-frame clones alone and lacks a portion of them. The repertoire has 150,000 to 200,000 clones, approximately 80% of them found once; the top ten carry approximately 15%. The sample consisted of peripheral blood. The receptors stem from a woman between 65 and 79 years old with COVID-19, enrolled during active disease.

This clone appeared a single time. V gene TRBV3-1 (or the pseudogene TRBV3-2) combines with J gene TRBJ2-3; perhaps TRBD2 as D (5 bases). This CDR3 is built from 16 residues. V gave up 8 bases and J gave up 3 bases, with 21 bases separating them. CDR1 and CDR2 (germline): LGHDT, YNNKEL (reference sequence). The CDR3 loop reads CASSLRAGGGTDTQYF. CDR3 DNA: TGTGCCAGCTCCCTCCGGGCAGGAGGCGGAACAGATACGCAGTATTTT.

The V and J genes are TRBV5-4 and TRBJ2-7, with 14 bases matching TRBD2. Germline CDR1 SGHNT, CDR2 YYREEE (reference sequence). V shed 2 bases and J 7 bases; nucleotides not matched to a gene: 8. CDR3 length: 16 amino acids. The CDR3 reads CASSLPGLAGEGEQYF. The CDR3 DNA is TGTGCCAGCAGCTTACCGGGACTAGCGGGAGAAGGGGAGCAGTACTTC.

The rearrangement links TRBV3-1 (or the pseudogene TRBV3-2) to TRBJ1-5; the D gene is possibly TRBD1 (5 bases). Trimming shortened V by 0 bases and J by 6 bases, and 6 bases separated the two germline ends. Germline loops: CDR1 LGHDT, CDR2 YNNKEL (reference sequence). The CDR3 extends over 13 amino acids. This chain's CDR3 is CASSQDRVQPQHF. CDR3 coding DNA: TGTGCCAGCAGCCAAGACAGGGTTCAGCCCCAGCATTTT.

J is TRBJ2-1 and V is TRBV19, with a weak D call TRBD1 (6 bases). The germline CDR1 and CDR2 sequences are LNHDA and SQIVND (reference sequence). The CDR3 spans 14 residues. Between the trimmed V and J ends, which lost 3 bases and 2 bases, there was a span of 8 bases. CDR3 sequence reads: CASSIQGPYNEQFF. The CDR3 DNA is TGTGCCAGTAGTATCCAGGGGCCCTACAATGAGCAGTTCTTC. Full variable domain (rest looked up from reference TRBV19 and TRBJ2-1): DGGITQSPKYLFRKEGQNVTLSCEQNLNHDAMYWYRQDPGQGLRLIYYSQIVNDFQKGDIAEGYSVSREKKESFPLTVTSAQKNPTAFYLCASSIQGPYNEQFFGPGTRLTVL.

The chain recombines TRBV19 with TRBJ2-1; TRBD2 aligns across 9 bases. With V trimmed by 5 bases and J by 0 bases, 5 bases remained unmatched. There are 16 residues in the CDR3. CDR1 is LNHDA, CDR2 SQIVND, per germline (reference sequence). The CDR3 nucleotides read TGTGCCAGTAGTCCACGTAGCGGGGGCTCCTACAATGAGCAGTTCTTC. It specifies CASSPRSGGSYNEQFF.

The chain uses TRBV27 and TRBJ1-1, with D possibly TRBD1 on 6 matching bases. V dropped 4 bases and J dropped 4 bases, with 16 bases sitting between them. Germline loops: CDR1 MNHEY, CDR2 SMNVEV (reference sequence). The CDR3 totals 15 residues. The CDR3 loop is CASSSRQGRGTEAFF. The CDR3, as DNA: TGTGCCAGCAGTTCACGTCAGGGGAGGGGCACTGAAGCTTTCTTT.

As to this clone: The same CDR3 is also encoded by other DNA sequences in this sample. The chain recombines TRBV28 with TRBJ2-7, with D possibly TRBD2 on 5 matching bases. Germline V gives CDR1 MDHEN, CDR2 SYDVKM. CDR3 length equals 14 residues. V lost 5 bases and J lost 2, with 13 bases in between. This CDR3 reads CASSPYSGTYEQYF. The DNA for the CDR3 is TGTGCCAGCAGTCCGTACAGCGGAACCTACGAGCAGTACTTC.

This chain uses TRBV30 with TRBJ1-3, with TRBD1 matching 7 bases. The CDR3 runs to 16 residues. The germline V gene encodes CDR1 GTSNPN and CDR2 SVGIG (reference sequence). Unmatched junction bases numbered 7, after V lost 2 bases and J lost 0 bases. In DNA, the CDR3 is TGTGCCTGGAGTATCTCAGGGGGATTCTCTGGAAACACCATATATTTT. Translating it yields CAWSISGGFSGNTIYF.